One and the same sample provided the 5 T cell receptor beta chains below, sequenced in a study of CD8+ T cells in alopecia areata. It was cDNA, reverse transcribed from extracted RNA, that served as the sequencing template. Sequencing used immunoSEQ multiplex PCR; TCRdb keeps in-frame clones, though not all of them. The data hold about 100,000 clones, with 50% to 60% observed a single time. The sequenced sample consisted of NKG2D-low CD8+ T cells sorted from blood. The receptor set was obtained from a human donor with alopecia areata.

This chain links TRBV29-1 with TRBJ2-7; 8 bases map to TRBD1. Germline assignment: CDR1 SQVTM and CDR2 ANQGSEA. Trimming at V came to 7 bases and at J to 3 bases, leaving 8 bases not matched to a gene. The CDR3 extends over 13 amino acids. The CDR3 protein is CSAGQGSVYEQYF. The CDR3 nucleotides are TGCAGCGCTGGACAGGGTTCGGTCTACGAGCAGTACTTC.

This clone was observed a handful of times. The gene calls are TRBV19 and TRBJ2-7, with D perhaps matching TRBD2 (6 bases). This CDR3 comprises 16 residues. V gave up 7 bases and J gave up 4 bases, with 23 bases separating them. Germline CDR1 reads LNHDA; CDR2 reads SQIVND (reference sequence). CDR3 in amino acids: CASTIMAGEGRYEQYF. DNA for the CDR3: TGTGCCAGTACGATTATGGCTGGCGAGGGGAGGTACGAGCAGTACTTC.

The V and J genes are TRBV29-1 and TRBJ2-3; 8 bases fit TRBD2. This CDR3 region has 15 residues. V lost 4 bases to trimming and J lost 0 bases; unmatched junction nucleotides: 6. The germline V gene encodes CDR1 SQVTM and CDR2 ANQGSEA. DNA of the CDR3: TGCAGCGTTGCCGGGACTAGGGGTAGCACAGATACGCAGTATTTT. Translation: CSVAGTRGSTDTQYF.

DNA of the CDR3: TGTGCCAGCAGCGTAGGAGGGGAGAACACTGAAGCTTTCTTT. Protein sequence: CASSVGGENTEAFF. The genes are TRBV9 and TRBJ1-1; TRBD1 is a possible D gene (5 bases). V dropped 0 bases and J dropped 1 base, with 7 bases sitting between them. CDR3 length: 14 residues. Per the germline V gene, CDR1 is SGDLS and CDR2 is YYNGEE.

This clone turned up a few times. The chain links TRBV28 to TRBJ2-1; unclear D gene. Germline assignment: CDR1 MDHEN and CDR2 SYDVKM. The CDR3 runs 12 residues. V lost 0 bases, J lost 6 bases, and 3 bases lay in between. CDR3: CASSLWSNEQFF. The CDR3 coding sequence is TGTGCCAGCAGTTTATGGTCCAATGAGCAGTTCTTC.